These 25 T cell receptor beta chains were sequenced from one sample in a study of T-cell reconstitution after alpha-beta-depleted transplantation in children. Unique molecular identifiers were incorporated when the TCRbeta library was constructed. From the PCR reads, TCRdb called clonotypes with MiXCR, one entry per CDR3 protein. The sample gives approximately 240,000 distinct CDR3 sequences, more than 7.5% of which show up once; approximately 4.7% is in the top ten. The sequenced sample was PBMCs from the stem cell graft donor, obtained from the stem cell graft. The receptors derive from a human donor who donated a stem cell graft to a child with SCID.

This clonotype has at least ten counts. The genes are TRBV27 and TRBJ2-7; no clear D. V was pared by 4 bases and J by 2 bases, with 9 bases between. This CDR3 is built from 13 residues. The germline CDR1 and CDR2 sequences are MNHEY and SMNVEV (reference sequence). The CDR3 reads CASSWALAYEQYF. CDR3 DNA: TGTGCCAGCAGTTGGGCGCTTGCCTACGAGCAGTACTTC.

This clonotype was recorded at least ten times. The genes are TRBV11-2 and TRBJ2-1, with 9 positions matching TRBD1. CDR1 is SGHAT and CDR2 is FQNNGV in the germline V gene. This CDR3 spans 16 amino acids. Trimming at V came to 4 bases and at J to 6 bases, leaving 10 bases not matched to a gene. CDR3 protein: CASSSLRGQGANEQFF. As DNA, the CDR3 is TGTGCCAGCAGCTCCCTTAGGGGACAGGGAGCCAATGAGCAGTTCTTC.

The chain is built from TRBV4-3 and TRBJ1-1, with TRBD1 as a possible D gene (5 bases). Germline V gene sequence: CDR1 LGHNA, CDR2 YSLEER. The ends were cut back, 1 base at V and 6 bases at J, with 15 bases in the middle. This CDR3 region has 15 residues. CDR3 DNA: TGCGCCAGCAGCCAAGTGTTCCAGGGCGCCGCTGAAGCTTTCTTT. Translating gives CASSQVFQGAAEAFF.

The rearrangement links TRBV20-1 to TRBJ1-2; no firm D call. The CDR3 is 13 residues long. Germline CDR1 and CDR2: DFQATT and SNEGSKA (reference sequence). V lost 0 bases to trimming and J lost 8 bases, with 13 bases between them. This CDR3 is CSARDPFLGGYTF. The DNA for the CDR3 is TGCAGTGCTAGAGACCCTTTTTTGGGAGGCTACACCTTC.

This clonotype was observed at least ten times. In DNA form, the CDR3 reads TGTGCCAGCAGTTTATGGGGACAGGAAATCTACGAGCAGTACTTC. As protein: CASSLWGQEIYEQYF. This rearrangement joins TRBV28 to TRBJ2-7, with 8 bases aligning to TRBD1. Germline trimming cut 0 bases from V and 3 bases from J; bases unmatched to any gene: 4. The CDR3 contains 15 residues. The germline CDR1 and CDR2 sequences are MDHEN and SYDVKM.

This clonotype showed up many times. The chain uses TRBV12-3 or TRBV12-4 and TRBJ2-5, with no clear D. V was cut by 2 bases and J by 8 bases, with 6 bases left in between. CDR3 length equals 11 residues. The CDR3 nucleotides read TGTGCCAGCAGTTTACGCGCTACCCAGTACTTC. It specifies CASSLRATQYF.

The J gene is TRBJ1-1, the V gene TRBV19, with D tentatively TRBD1 (5 bases). CDR3 length: 15 residues. Germline CDR1 is LNHDA and CDR2 is SQIVND (reference sequence). V lost 6 bases, J lost 0 bases, and 14 bases lay in between. Here the CDR3 reads CASSTGTDMNTEAFF. CDR3 bases: TGTGCCAGTAGCACAGGAACCGACATGAACACTGAAGCTTTCTTT.

This clonotype has ten or more counts. The chain couples TRBV20-1 to TRBJ1-5; D unclear. V dropped 0 bases and J dropped 1 base, with 7 bases sitting between them. The CDR3 spans 14 residues. Germline V gene lookup returns CDR1 DFQATT and CDR2 SNEGSKA (reference sequence). The CDR3 sequence is CSARDGESNQPQHF. The CDR3 DNA sequence: TGCAGTGCTAGAGATGGGGAGAGCAATCAGCCCCAGCATTTT.

This clonotype was seen many times. The V gene is TRBV7-2, the J gene TRBJ2-3; D might be TRBD2 (6 bases). There are 14 residues in the CDR3. Germline CDR1 SGHTA, CDR2 FQGNSA. Trimming stripped 1 base from V and 7 bases from J, with 12 bases between. As DNA, the CDR3 is TGTGCCAGCAGCTTAGGAACCGGGGGAAATACGCAGTATTTT. It is translated as CASSLGTGGNTQYF.

This clonotype was detected many times. This chain joins TRBV5-1 and TRBJ2-7, with a possible D match to TRBD2 (5 bases). Trimming took 4 bases from V and 1 from J, leaving 12 bases between them. This CDR3 region has 14 residues. The germline V gene encodes CDR1 SGHRS and CDR2 YFSETQ. DNA of the CDR3: TGCGCCAGCAGCCCAAGGACTGATTCCTACGAGCAGTACTTC. Protein sequence: CASSPRTDSYEQYF.

Comment on this clonotype: A much larger clonotype is one base distant, so this may be a read error. Given the absence of the conserved phenylalanine or tryptophan at the CDR3 end, a read error is likely. The gene calls are TRBV28 and TRBJ2-3, with D possibly matching TRBD2 (5 bases). The V gene lost 8 bases and the J gene lost 5 bases, with 11 bases spanning the gap. Germline CDR1 and CDR2: MDHEN and SYDVKM. This CDR3 is built from 12 residues. The CDR3: CASGLRVDTQYL. The CDR3 DNA is TGTGCCAGCGGGTTGCGGGTAGATACGCAGTATTTG.

This clonotype was recorded many times. The chain carries TRBV5-1 and TRBJ1-1, with 9 nucleotides matching TRBD1. The CDR3 spans 16 residues. V was pared by 1 base and J by 4 bases, with 8 bases of the junction left unmatched. Germline V lookup: CDR1 SGHRS, CDR2 YFSETQ. CDR3 region: CASSLMTGGVGTEAFF. For the CDR3, the DNA is TGCGCCAGCAGCTTGATGACAGGGGGGGTGGGCACTGAAGCTTTCTTT.

Ten or more counts support this clonotype. CDR3 sequence: CASSLPALGNNEQFF. The CDR3 bases are TGTGCCAGCAGCTTACCGGCCCTAGGGAACAATGAGCAGTTCTTC. The V and J genes are TRBV7-2 and TRBJ2-1; D unresolved. Trimming pared 2 bases from V and 5 bases from J, leaving 13 bases between. Germline V gene lookup returns CDR1 SGHTA and CDR2 FQGNSA. CDR3 length: 15 amino acids.

About this clonotype: One junction end does not reproduce the germline sequence, and a read error may be involved. The chain carries TRBV3-1 and TRBJ2-2; 7 bases align to TRBD1. The CDR3 has 17 residues. Looked up from germline, CDR1 is LGHDT and CDR2 is YNNKEL (reference sequence). In DNA form, the CDR3 reads TGTGCCAGCAGCCAAGCGCAGAGACAGGGTTACACCGGGAAGCTGTTTTTT. It specifies CASSQAQRQGYTGKLFF.

This clonotype was recorded many times. The J gene is TRBJ1-6, the V gene TRBV6-2 or TRBV6-3, with D possibly matching TRBD1 (5 bases). V gave up 6 bases and J gave up 0 bases, with 15 bases separating them. CDR1 and CDR2 (germline): MNHEY, SVGEGT. The CDR3 has 17 amino acids. The CDR3 is CASSRDGGSSYNSPLHF. The DNA of the CDR3 is TGTGCCAGCAGCCGGGACGGAGGAAGCTCCTATAATTCACCCCTCCACTTT.

This clonotype has a count of ten or more. One junction end does not reproduce the germline sequence, and a read error may be involved. This rearrangement joins TRBV5-1 to TRBJ2-2, with no clear D. The CDR3 is 13 amino acids. CDR1 and CDR2 (germline): SGHRS, YFSETQ. The CDR3 region has the DNA TGCGCCAGCAGCCAGACGAACGCCGGGGAGCTGTTTTTT. Translated, it gives CASSQTNAGELFF.

The CDR3 protein is CASLDGAPMNTEAFF. The CDR3 coding sequence is TGTGCCAGCTTGGACGGAGCCCCCATGAACACTGAAGCTTTCTTT. The chain couples TRBV6-1 to TRBJ1-1; D is unclear. Germline V gene sequence: CDR1 MNHNS, CDR2 SASEGT. Trimming shortened V by 8 bases and J by 0 bases, and 16 bases separated the two germline ends. The CDR3 is made up of 15 amino acids.

This clonotype was recorded many times. The chain has TRBV5-1 and TRBJ2-7; maybe TRBD2 (5 bases). Germline V gives CDR1 SGHRS, CDR2 YFSETQ. The CDR3 has 14 residues. Between the trimmed V and J ends, which lost 0 bases and 6 bases, there was a span of 13 bases. The CDR3 loop reads CASSLEPPRGEQYF. For the CDR3, the DNA is TGCGCCAGCAGCTTGGAACCACCCCGGGGCGAGCAGTACTTC.

V usage is TRBV7-8 and J usage is TRBJ1-2; 8 bases are shared with TRBD1. The J segment lost 2 bases and the V segment lost 5 bases, leaving 10 bases of the junction unmatched. The CDR3 length is 16 residues. From germline, CDR1 is SGHVS and CDR2 FQNEAQ. The CDR3 DNA reads TGTGCCAGCAGCCCAGACCCGGGACAGGTGAACTATGGCTACACCTTC. This sequence encodes CASSPDPGQVNYGYTF.

The rearrangement joins TRBV15 to TRBJ1-2; possibly TRBD1 for D (5 bases). The CDR3 covers 17 residues. V lost 2 bases, J lost 8 bases, and 24 bases lay in between. Germline values: CDR1 LNHNV, CDR2 YYDKDF (reference sequence). In DNA form, the CDR3 reads TGTGCCACCAGCAGACCATGGGCCAGGGAGTTAACGGAAGGCTACACCTTC. This translates into CATSRPWARELTEGYTF.

Ten or more counts support this clonotype. DNA of the CDR3: TGTGCCATCAGTTTTTCGATACTTCGGGGGGAGAGCACAGATACGCAGTATTTT. Encoded protein: CAISFSILRGESTDTQYF. The genes are TRBV10-3 and TRBJ2-3; 7 nucleotides match TRBD2. V shed 5 bases and J 0 bases; nucleotides not matched to a gene: 14. The CDR3 is 18 amino acids. Germline V lookup: CDR1 ENHRY, CDR2 SYGVKD.

This clonotype was seen ten or more times. The chain's CDR3 is CSASRQVRGYNEQFF. In DNA form, the CDR3 reads TGCAGTGCTAGTCGGCAGGTCCGCGGGTACAATGAGCAGTTCTTC. V usage is TRBV20-1 and J usage is TRBJ2-1; D perhaps matches TRBD2 (5 bases). Trimming removed 3 bases from V and 4 bases from J, with 16 bases in between. This CDR3 spans 15 amino acids. Germline V gene data show CDR1 as DFQATT and CDR2 as SNEGSKA (reference sequence).

At least ten counts were recorded for this clonotype. This chain connects TRBV20-1 to TRBJ2-1; 9 nucleotides agree with TRBD2. The CDR3 sequence is 11 residues long. Losses at the gene ends were 8 bases for V and 13 bases for J; bases not matched to a gene: 9. CDR1 is DFQATT and CDR2 is SNEGSKA in the germline V gene (reference sequence). As DNA, the CDR3 is TGCAGTCTAGCGGGACTAGCCTCCCAGTTCTTC. Translating gives CSLAGLASQFF.

This clonotype was detected ten times or more. This chain joins TRBV6-5 and TRBJ2-5, with TRBD2 as a possible D gene (6 bases). V was trimmed by 0 bases and J by 2 bases, leaving 7 bases between them. The CDR3 spans 14 residues. The germline gives CDR1 MNHEY, CDR2 SVGAGI. As DNA, the CDR3 is TGTGCCAGCAGTTACTCTGGGGGGCAAGAGACCCAGTACTTC. It is translated as CASSYSGGQETQYF.

This clonotype was recorded at least ten times. This chain uses TRBV12-3 or TRBV12-4 with TRBJ1-6, with D uncertain. Trimming pared 3 bases from V and 8 bases from J, leaving 8 bases between. The CDR3 is 13 residues long. The CDR3 here is CASSFSLYSPLHF. CDR3 DNA: TGTGCCAGCAGTTTTAGTCTGTATTCACCCCTCCACTTT.